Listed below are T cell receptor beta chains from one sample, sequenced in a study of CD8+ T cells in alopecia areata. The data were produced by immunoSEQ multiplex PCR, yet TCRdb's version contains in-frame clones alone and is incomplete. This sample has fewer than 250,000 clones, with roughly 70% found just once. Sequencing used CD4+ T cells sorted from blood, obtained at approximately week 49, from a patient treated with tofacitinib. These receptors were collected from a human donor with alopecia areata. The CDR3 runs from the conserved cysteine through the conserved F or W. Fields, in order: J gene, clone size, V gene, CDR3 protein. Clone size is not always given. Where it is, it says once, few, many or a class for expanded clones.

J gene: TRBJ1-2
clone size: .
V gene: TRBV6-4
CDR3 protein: CASSAFEGSNYGYTF

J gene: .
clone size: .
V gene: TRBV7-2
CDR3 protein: CASSLLGRVDEQYF

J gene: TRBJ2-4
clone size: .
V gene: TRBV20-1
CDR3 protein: CSAIGGNIQYF

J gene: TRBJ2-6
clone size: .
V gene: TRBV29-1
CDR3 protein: CSVRDRGSGANVLTF

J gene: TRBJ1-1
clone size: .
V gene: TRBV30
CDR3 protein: CAWSYTGGTEAFF

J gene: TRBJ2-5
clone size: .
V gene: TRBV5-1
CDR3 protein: CASSLESLRETQYF

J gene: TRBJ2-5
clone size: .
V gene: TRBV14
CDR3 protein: CASSQGLGRETQYF

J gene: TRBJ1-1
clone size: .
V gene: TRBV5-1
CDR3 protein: CASSLAQGRSRNTEAFF

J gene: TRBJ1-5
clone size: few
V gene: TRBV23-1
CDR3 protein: CASSQRTSPQHF

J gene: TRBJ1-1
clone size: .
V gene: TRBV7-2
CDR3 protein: CASSLFGPSNTEAFF

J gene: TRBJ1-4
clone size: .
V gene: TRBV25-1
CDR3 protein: CASSAWGTGDEKLFF

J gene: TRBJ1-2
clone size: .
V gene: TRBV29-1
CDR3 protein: CSAQNPTGSPYGYTF

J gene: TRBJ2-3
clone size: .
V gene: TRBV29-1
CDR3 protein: CSVKLALTDTQYF

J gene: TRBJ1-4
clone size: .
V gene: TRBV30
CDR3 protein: CAWDAGLGEKLFF

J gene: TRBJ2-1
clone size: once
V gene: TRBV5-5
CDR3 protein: CASSPSRTSGTYNEQFF

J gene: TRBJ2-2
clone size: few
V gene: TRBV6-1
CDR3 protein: CASSVGSSTGELFF

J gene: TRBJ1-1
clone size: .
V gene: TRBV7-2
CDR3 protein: CASSLIGTDMKAFF

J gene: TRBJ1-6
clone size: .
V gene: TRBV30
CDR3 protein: CAWSSGGIGRSPLHF

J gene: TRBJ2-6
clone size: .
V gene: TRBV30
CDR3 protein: CAWRDSGANVLTF

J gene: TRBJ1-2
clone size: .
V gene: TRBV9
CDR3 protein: CASSVDPGHSTNYGYTF

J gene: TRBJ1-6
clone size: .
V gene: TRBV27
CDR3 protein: CASSLVRDSPLHF

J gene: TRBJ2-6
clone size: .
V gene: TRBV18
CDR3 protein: CASSPQGTSAGANVLTF

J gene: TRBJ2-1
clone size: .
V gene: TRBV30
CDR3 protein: CAWTPIIQGSAQFF

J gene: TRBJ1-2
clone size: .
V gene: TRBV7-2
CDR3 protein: CASSSADGLLGYTF

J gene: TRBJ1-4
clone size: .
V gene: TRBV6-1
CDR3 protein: CASNPGQGGEKLFF

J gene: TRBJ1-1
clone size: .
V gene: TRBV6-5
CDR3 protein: CASSYGGLGPNTEAFF

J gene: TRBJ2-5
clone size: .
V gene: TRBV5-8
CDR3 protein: CASSRGSGIPETQYF

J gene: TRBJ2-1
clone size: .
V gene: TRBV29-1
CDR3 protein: CSVRGRGWGEQFF

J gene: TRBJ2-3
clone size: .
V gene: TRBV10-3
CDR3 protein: CAIMGQGTDTQYF

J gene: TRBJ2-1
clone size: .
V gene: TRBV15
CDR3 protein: CATSRGAYEQFF

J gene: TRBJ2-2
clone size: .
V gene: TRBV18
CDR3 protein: CASTEAGANTGELFF

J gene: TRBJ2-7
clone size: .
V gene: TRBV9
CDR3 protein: CASSTGTSGSYEQYF

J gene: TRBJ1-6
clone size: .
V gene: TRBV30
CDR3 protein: CAWSTGQGLNSPLHF

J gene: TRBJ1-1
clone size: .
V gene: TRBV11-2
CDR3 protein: CASKTRRQGNTEAFF

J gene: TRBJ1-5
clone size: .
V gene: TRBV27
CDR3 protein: CASSPSPSGGQPQHF

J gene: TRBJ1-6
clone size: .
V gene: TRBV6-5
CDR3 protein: CASSYSGIWNSPLHF

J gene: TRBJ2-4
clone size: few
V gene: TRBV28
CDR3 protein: CASSTGEAKNIQYF

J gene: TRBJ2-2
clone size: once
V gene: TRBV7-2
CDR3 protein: CASGPRNTGELFF

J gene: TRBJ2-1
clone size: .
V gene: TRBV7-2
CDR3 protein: CATQRPTTYNEQFF

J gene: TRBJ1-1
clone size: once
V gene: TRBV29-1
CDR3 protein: CSVGRDTEAFF